The present T cell receptor beta chain was sequenced within a study of control samples from healthy donors and cancer patients. The junction had 17 bases not matched to a gene; V was cut back by 5 bases and J by 5 bases. CDR1 is LNHDA, CDR2 SQIVND, per germline (reference sequence). The CDR3 consists of 19 residues. The protocol was immunoSEQ multiplex PCR, while the TCRdb copy is restricted to in-frame clones and leaves out a portion. The table shows some 150,000 clones, with nearly 95% occurring only once. This clone was seen just once. Sequenced sample: blood. The chain combines TRBV19 with TRBJ2-2; 10 bases line up with TRBD2. This TCR derives from a man aged 50 or older in good health. DNA of the CDR3: TGTGCCAGTAGTCTACGGGGTAGCGGGAGGTATGGTAGTACCGGGGAGCTGTTTTTT. As protein: CASSLRGSGRYGSTGELFF.